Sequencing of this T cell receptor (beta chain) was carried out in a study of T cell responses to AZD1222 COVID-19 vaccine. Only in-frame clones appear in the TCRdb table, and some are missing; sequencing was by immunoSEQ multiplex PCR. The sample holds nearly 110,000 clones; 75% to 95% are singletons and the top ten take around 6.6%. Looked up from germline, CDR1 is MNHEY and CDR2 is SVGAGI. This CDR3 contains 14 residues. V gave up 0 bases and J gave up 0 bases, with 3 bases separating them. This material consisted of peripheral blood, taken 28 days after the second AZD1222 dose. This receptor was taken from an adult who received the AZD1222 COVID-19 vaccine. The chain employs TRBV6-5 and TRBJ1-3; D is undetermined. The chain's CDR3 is CASSYSHSGNTIYF. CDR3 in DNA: TGTGCCAGCAGTTACTCACACTCTGGAAACACCATATATTTT.